These 6 T cell receptor beta chains were sequenced from one sample in a study of blood T cells in healthy people across ages. A second PCR, run for roughly 7 to 12 cycles, used a sample-barcoded 5' primer plus a J-beta primer mix. Via MiXCR, TCRdb re-called the 5' RACE reads, giving one row per CDR3 protein. Counted here are fewer than 950,000 distinct CDR3 sequences, about 34% occurring once; the ten biggest clones make up over 10%. Sequencing was carried out using blood. Every receptor here comes from a young man in good health.

As to this clonotype: Being one base from a much bigger clone, this may be a read error. The chain joins TRBV7-2 to TRBJ2-3; D ambiguous. This CDR3 is 12 amino acids long. In germline, CDR1 is SGHTA, CDR2 FQGNSA. CDR3 in DNA: TGTGCCGGCAGCCCTGGGGTAGATACGCAGTATTTT. Its translation: CAGSPGVDTQYF. The whole variable domain, remainder taken from reference TRBV7-2 and TRBJ2-3, is GAGVSQSPSNKVTEKGKDVELRCDPISGHTALYWYRQSLGQGLEFLIYFQGNSAPDKSGLPSDRFSAERTGGSVSTLTIQRTQQEDSAVYLCAGSPGVDTQYFGPGTRLTVL.

This clonotype has ten or more counts. The chain links TRBV5-1 to TRBJ2-1; maybe TRBD2 (5 bases). The germline V gene encodes CDR1 SGHRS and CDR2 YFSETQ. V lost 7 bases and J 7 bases, leaving 15 bases between the germline ends. CDR3 length: 13 residues. The CDR3 region is CASSLYPGNEQFF. As DNA, the CDR3 is TGCGCCAGCTCCCTCTACCCGGGGAATGAGCAGTTCTTC.

In regard to this clonotype: A clone one base away is much larger, so this may be a read error. The CDR3 sequence is CSVGSLRTGKEAQYF. Here the CDR3 DNA reads TGCAGCGTTGGGTCCCTGAGGACAGGGAAAGAGGCCCAGTACTTC. This chain joins TRBV29-1 and TRBJ2-5; 8 bases align to TRBD1. The germline CDR1 and CDR2 sequences are SQVTM and ANQGSEA. The CDR3 has 15 amino acids.

There are a few counts of this clonotype. The V and J genes are TRBV4-1 and TRBJ2-7, with TRBD1 matching 10 bases. J was trimmed by 6 bases and V by 3 bases; bases with no gene match: 5. The CDR3 is 14 amino acids. Germline V gene data show CDR1 as MGHRA and CDR2 as YSYEKL. CDR3 region: CASSQTGTGVEQYF. The CDR3 region has the DNA TGCGCCAGCAGCCAGACCGGGACAGGGGTCGAGCAGTACTTC.

This chain joins TRBV3-1 and TRBJ1-1; D is perhaps TRBD1 (6 bases). V was cut by 2 bases and J by 1 base, with 14 bases left in between. CDR1 is LGHDT and CDR2 is YNNKEL in the germline V gene (reference sequence). The CDR3 has 16 amino acids. The CDR3 spells CASSQRVGQKNTEAFF. In DNA form, the CDR3 reads TGTGCCAGCAGCCAAAGGGTTGGACAGAAGAACACTGAAGCTTTCTTT.

The chain joins TRBV7-9 to TRBJ2-5; D may be TRBD2 (5 bases). V was cut by 5 bases and J by 2 bases, with 15 bases left in between. This CDR3 comprises 15 residues. Germline V gene data show CDR1 as SEHNR and CDR2 as FQNEAQ (reference sequence). The CDR3, as DNA: TGTGCCAGCAGCCTCGGACGGGGAGCTCAAGAGACCCAGTACTTC. It yields the protein CASSLGRGAQETQYF. The variable domain in full, with the rest retrieved from reference TRBV7-9 and TRBJ2-5, is DTGVSQNPRHKITKRGQNVTFRCDPISEHNRLYWYRQTLGQGPEFLTYFQNEAQLEKSRLLSDRFSAERPKGSFSTLEIQRTEQGDSAMYLCASSLGRGAQETQYFGPGTRLLVL.